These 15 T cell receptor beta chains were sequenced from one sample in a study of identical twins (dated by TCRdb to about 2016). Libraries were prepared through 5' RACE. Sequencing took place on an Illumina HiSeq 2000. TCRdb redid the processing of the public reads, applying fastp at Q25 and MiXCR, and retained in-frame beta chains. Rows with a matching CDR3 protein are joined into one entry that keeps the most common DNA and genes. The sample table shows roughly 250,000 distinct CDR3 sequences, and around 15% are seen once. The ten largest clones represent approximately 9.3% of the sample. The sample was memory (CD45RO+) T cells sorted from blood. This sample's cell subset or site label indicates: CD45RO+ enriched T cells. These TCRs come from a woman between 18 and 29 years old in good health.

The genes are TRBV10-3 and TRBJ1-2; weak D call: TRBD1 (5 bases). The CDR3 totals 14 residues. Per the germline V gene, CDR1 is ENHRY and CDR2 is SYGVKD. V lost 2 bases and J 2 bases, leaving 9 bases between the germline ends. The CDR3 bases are TGTGCCATCAGTGAGAAGGGACTGAACTATGGCTACACCTTC. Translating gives CAISEKGLNYGYTF.

The CDR3: CATSRAPGTSGTDTQYF. CDR3 DNA sequence: TGTGCCACCAGCAGGGCCCCCGGGACTAGCGGTACAGATACGCAGTATTTT. V and J are TRBV15 and TRBJ2-3; 11 bases line up with TRBD2. Trimming took 3 bases from V and 3 from J; bases not matched to a gene: 8. From germline, CDR1 is LNHNV and CDR2 YYDKDF (reference sequence). The CDR3 runs to 17 residues.

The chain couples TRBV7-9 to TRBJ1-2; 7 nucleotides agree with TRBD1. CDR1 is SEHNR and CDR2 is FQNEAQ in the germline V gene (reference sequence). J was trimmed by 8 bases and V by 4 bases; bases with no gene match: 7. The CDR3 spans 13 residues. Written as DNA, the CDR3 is TGTGCCAGCAGCTACAGGGGCCACGGCGGCTACACCTTC. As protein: CASSYRGHGGYTF.

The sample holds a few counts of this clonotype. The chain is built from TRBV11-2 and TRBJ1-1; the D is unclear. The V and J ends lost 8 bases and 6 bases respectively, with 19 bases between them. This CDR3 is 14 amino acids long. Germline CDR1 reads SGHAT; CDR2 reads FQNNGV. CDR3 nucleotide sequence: TGTGCCAGCTCGTTGATTTACCGGACGCCTGAAGCTTTCTTT. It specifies CASSLIYRTPEAFF.

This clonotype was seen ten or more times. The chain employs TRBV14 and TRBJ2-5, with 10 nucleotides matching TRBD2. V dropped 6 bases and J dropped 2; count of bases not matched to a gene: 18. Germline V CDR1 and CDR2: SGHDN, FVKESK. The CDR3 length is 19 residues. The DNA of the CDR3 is TGTGCCAGCAGTCCAAGATCAAAATTGATACTAGCGGGACAAGAGACCCAGTACTTC. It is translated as CASSPRSKLILAGQETQYF. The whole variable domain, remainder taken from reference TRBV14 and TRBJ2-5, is EAGVTQFPSHSVIEKGQTVTLRCDPISGHDNLYWYRRVMGKEIKFLLHFVKESKQDESGMPNNRFLAERTGGTYSTLKVQPAELEDSGVYFCASSPRSKLILAGQETQYFGPGTRLLVL.

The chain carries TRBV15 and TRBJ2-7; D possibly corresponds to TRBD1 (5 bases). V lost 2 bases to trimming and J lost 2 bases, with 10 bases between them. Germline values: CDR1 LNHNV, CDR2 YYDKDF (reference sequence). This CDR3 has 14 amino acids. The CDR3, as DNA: TGTGCCACCAGCAGACCCGACAGAGCCTACGAGCAGTACTTC. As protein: CATSRPDRAYEQYF.

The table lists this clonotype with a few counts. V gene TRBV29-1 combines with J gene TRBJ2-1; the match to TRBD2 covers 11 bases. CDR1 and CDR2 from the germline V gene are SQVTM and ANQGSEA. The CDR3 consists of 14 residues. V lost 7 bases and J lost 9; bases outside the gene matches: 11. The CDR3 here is CSGLPGLAVGEQFF. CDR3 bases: TGCAGCGGCCTACCGGGACTAGCGGTTGGTGAGCAGTTCTTC.

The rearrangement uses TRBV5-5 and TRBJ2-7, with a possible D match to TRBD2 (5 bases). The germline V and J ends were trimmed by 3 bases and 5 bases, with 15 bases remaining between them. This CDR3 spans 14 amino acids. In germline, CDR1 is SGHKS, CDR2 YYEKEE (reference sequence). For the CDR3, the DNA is TGTGCCAGCAGCTCTGGGAGTTGGGCGGACGAGCAGTACTTC. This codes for CASSSGSWADEQYF.

The CDR3 reads CASIRPGTSRGTQYF. The CDR3 DNA sequence: TGTGCCAGCATTCGACCCGGGACATCCCGGGGGACCCAGTACTTC. The rearrangement uses TRBV2 and TRBJ2-5, with D possibly matching TRBD1 (6 bases). V gave up 7 bases and J gave up 7 bases, with 22 bases separating them. Germline V gives CDR1 SNHLY, CDR2 FYNNEI. The CDR3 covers 15 residues. Variable domain in full (rest from reference TRBV2 and TRBJ2-5): EPEVTQTPSHQVTQMGQEVILRCVPISNHLYFYWYRQILGQKVEFLVSFYNNEISEKSEIFDDQFSVERPDGSNFTLKIRSTKLEDSAMYFCASIRPGTSRGTQYFGPGTRLLVL.

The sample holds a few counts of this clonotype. The CDR3 DNA reads TGCAGTGCTTGGCCCCTACTCCAAAGGAATTCACCCCTCCACTTT. This translates into CSAWPLLQRNSPLHF. The chain carries TRBV20-1 and TRBJ1-6; D remains ambiguous. CDR1 is DFQATT, CDR2 SNEGSKA, per germline (reference sequence). The CDR3 spans 15 residues. Trimming stripped 5 bases from V and 7 bases from J, with 18 bases between.

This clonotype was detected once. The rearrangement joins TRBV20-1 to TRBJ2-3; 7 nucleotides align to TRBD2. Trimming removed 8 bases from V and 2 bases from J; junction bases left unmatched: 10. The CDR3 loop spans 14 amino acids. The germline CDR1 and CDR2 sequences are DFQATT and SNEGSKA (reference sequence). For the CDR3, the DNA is TGCAGTCCACAGCGGGACTCTTCCACAGATACGCAGTATTTT. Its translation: CSPQRDSSTDTQYF.

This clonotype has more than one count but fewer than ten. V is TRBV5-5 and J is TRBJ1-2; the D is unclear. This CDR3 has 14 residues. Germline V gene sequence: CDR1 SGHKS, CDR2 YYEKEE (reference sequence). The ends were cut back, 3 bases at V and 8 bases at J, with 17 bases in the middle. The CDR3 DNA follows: TGTGCCAGCAGCTCCGGGGTGACGATAACAGGCTACACCTTC. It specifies CASSSGVTITGYTF.

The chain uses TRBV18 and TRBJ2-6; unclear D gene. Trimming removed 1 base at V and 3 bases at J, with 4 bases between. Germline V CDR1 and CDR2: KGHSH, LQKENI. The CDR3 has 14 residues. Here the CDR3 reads CASSPRGGANVLTF. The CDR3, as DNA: TGTGCCAGCTCACCACGAGGTGGGGCCAACGTCCTGACTTTC.

CDR3 bases: TGTGCCAGCAGCCAAGAGAGCGGCGAGCAGTACTTC. This gives the protein CASSQESGEQYF. The chain joins TRBV4-2 to TRBJ2-7; TRBD2 might be the D (5 bases). In germline, CDR1 is LGHNA, CDR2 YNFKEQ. V lost 0 bases, J lost 6 bases, and 6 bases lay in between. The CDR3 contains 12 residues.

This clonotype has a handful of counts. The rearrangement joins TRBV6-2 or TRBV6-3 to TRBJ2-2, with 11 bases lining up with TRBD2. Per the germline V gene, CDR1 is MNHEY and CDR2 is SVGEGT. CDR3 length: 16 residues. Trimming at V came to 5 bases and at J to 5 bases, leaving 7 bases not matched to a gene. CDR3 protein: CASSSRLAGYTGELFF. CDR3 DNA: TGTGCCAGCAGTAGCCGACTAGCGGGATATACCGGGGAGCTGTTTTTT.